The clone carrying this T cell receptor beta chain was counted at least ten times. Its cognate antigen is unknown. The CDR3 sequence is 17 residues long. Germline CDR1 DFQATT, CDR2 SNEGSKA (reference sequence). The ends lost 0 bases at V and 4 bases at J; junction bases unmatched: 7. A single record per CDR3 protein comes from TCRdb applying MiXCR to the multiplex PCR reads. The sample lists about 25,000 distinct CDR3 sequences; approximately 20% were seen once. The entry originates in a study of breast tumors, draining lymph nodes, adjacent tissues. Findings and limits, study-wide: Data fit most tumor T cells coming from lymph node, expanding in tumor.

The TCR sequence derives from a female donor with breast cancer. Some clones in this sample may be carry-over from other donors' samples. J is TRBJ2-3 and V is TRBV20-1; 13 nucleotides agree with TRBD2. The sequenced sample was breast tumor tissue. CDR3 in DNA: TGCAGTGCTAGAGATGTACTAGCGGGAGGGCCTGCAGATACGCAGTATTTT. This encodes CSARDVLAGGPADTQYF.